The next 14 T cell receptor beta chains were all read from a single sample in a study of cytotoxic CD8 clonotypes in ibrutinib-treated CLL. Generated by immunoSEQ multiplex PCR, the TCRdb table keeps only in-frame clones and is missing some. The table has about 12,000 clones, 60% to 80% seen once; the top ten hold 25%. The sequencing used PBMCs, collected before ibrutinib treatment. All receptors come from a human donor with chronic lymphocytic leukemia.

The CDR3 DNA follows: TGTGCCAGACAGGGGGTGGACGAGCAGTACTTC. Its protein product is CARQGVDEQYF. This sequence joins TRBV2 and TRBJ2-7; TRBD1 agrees at 8 bases. V was pared by 9 bases and J by 5 bases, with 3 bases of the junction left unmatched. CDR3 length: 11 residues. Germline V gene sequence: CDR1 SNHLY, CDR2 FYNNEI.

This CDR3 reads CASSQDVGGASYEQYF. In DNA form, the CDR3 reads TGTGCCAGCAGCCAAGATGTCGGGGGGGCGTCCTACGAGCAGTACTTC. The chain carries TRBV4-2 and TRBJ2-7; TRBD2 agrees at 8 bases. The CDR3 runs 16 residues. Trimming took 0 bases from V and 1 from J; bases not matched to a gene: 5. Germline V CDR1 and CDR2: LGHNA, YNFKEQ.

The chain links TRBV27 to TRBJ1-4; a possible D gene is TRBD1 (6 bases). V dropped 6 bases and J dropped 8 bases, with 19 bases sitting between them. The CDR3 length is 15 residues. CDR1 is MNHEY, CDR2 SMNVEV, per germline (reference sequence). The CDR3 coding sequence is TGTGCCAGCAGCAATACCCCAGGGGTAGGAGAAAAACTGTTTTTT. Protein product: CASSNTPGVGEKLFF. Combining the CDR3 with reference TRBV27 and TRBJ1-4 gives the whole variable domain EAQVTQNPRYLITVTGKKLTVTCSQNMNHEYMSWYRQDPGLGLRQIYYSMNVEVTDKGDVPEGYKVSRKEKRNFPLILESPSPNQTSLYFCASSNTPGVGEKLFFGSGTQLSVL.

This chain links TRBV19 with TRBJ1-2; D is perhaps TRBD1 (6 bases). Germline V gene data show CDR1 as LNHDA and CDR2 as SQIVND (reference sequence). The CDR3 spans 15 residues. Trimming cost V 6 bases and J 8 bases, with 22 bases left between them. CDR3: CASRIIEGRGRGYTF. In DNA form, the CDR3 reads TGTGCCAGTAGGATTATAGAGGGCAGGGGTCGCGGCTACACCTTC.

This chain links TRBV5-1 with TRBJ2-7; D is unresolved. Germline CDR1 reads SGHRS; CDR2 reads YFSETQ. The CDR3 totals 14 residues. V was clipped by 0 bases and J by 2 bases, with 9 bases between them. In DNA, the CDR3 is TGCGCCAGCAGCTTGGATGGGATCCCCTACGAGCAGTACTTC. Translated, it gives CASSLDGIPYEQYF.

The chain carries TRBV5-1 and TRBJ2-7; possible D gene TRBD1, 5 bases. The V gene's germline CDR1 is SGHRS and CDR2 YFSETQ. V dropped 4 bases and J dropped 1 base, with 9 bases sitting between them. CDR3 length: 13 amino acids. CDR3 sequence (DNA): TGCGCCAGCAGCCCGACAGTTTCCTACGAGCAGTACTTC. It translates to CASSPTVSYEQYF.

V gene TRBV19 combines with J gene TRBJ1-5; 11 bases align to TRBD1. Germline V gives CDR1 LNHDA, CDR2 SQIVND (reference sequence). J was trimmed by 2 bases and V by 4 bases; bases with no gene match: 7. The length of the CDR3 is 17 residues. Here the CDR3 DNA reads TGTGCCAGTAGTACCCGGACAGGGGGCGCGGGCAATCAGCCCCAGCATTTT. Residues: CASSTRTGGAGNQPQHF.

The chain combines TRBV7-6 with TRBJ2-5; D is unresolved. Trimming removed 3 bases from V and 5 bases from J, with 16 bases in between. CDR1 SGHVS and CDR2 FNYEAQ come from the germline V gene. The CDR3 totals 15 residues. CDR3 nucleotides: TGTGCCAGCAGCTTGGTCGCAGGTCAAAAGGAGACCCAGTACTTC. It codes for CASSLVAGQKETQYF.

The chain combines TRBV28 with TRBJ2-2, with TRBD1 identical over 7 bases. V lost 6 bases and J lost 6; bases outside the gene matches: 1. Germline V gives CDR1 MDHEN, CDR2 SYDVKM. This CDR3 has 12 residues. CDR3 loop: CASRQGAGELFF. The CDR3 bases are TGTGCCAGCAGGCAGGGGGCCGGGGAGCTGTTTTTT. Supplemented by reference TRBV28 and TRBJ2-2, the full variable domain reads DVKVTQSSRYLVKRTGEKVFLECVQDMDHENMFWYRQDPGLGLRLIYFSYDVKMKEKGDIPEGYSVSREKKERFSLILESASTNQTSMYLCASRQGAGELFFGEGSRLTVL.

V and J are TRBV29-1 and TRBJ1-2; possibly TRBD1 for D (5 bases). V was clipped by 4 bases and J by 8 bases, with 20 bases between them. The CDR3 is 14 residues long. Per germline, CDR1 SQVTM and CDR2 ANQGSEA. Here the CDR3 DNA reads TGCAGCGTTGTAGCCCCACAGGCGCCCGAAGGCTACACCTTC. This codes for CSVVAPQAPEGYTF.

This clone was counted between two and nine times. This chain joins TRBV6-5 and TRBJ2-5, with D perhaps TRBD1 (5 bases). Trimming removed 10 bases at V and 5 bases at J, with 11 bases between. The length of the CDR3 is 11 residues. Germline V gives CDR1 MNHEY, CDR2 SVGAGI. The CDR3 sequence is CATVGVETQYF. In nucleotides, the CDR3 is TGTGCCACCGTAGGGGTGGAGACCCAGTACTTC.

The rearrangement joins TRBV7-2 to TRBJ2-4, with 8 positions matching TRBD1. The trim removed 4 bases at V and 11 bases at J, leaving 16 bases unmatched. The CDR3 is 16 residues long. Per the germline V gene, CDR1 is SGHTA and CDR2 is FQGNSA. Here the CDR3 reads CASSSEQGGYGSVQYF. The CDR3 DNA is TGTGCCAGCAGCTCGGAACAGGGGGGATATGGTTCGGTTCAGTACTTC. The whole variable domain, remainder taken from reference TRBV7-2 and TRBJ2-4, is GAGVSQSPSNKVTEKGKDVELRCDPISGHTALYWYRQSLGQGLEFLIYFQGNSAPDKSGLPSDRFSAERTGGSVSTLTIQRTQQEDSAVYLCASSSEQGGYGSVQYFGAGTRLSVL.

The chain uses TRBV28 and TRBJ2-5; D unresolved. CDR1 and CDR2 from the germline V gene are MDHEN and SYDVKM. The CDR3 extends over 15 amino acids. Trimming removed 5 bases at V and 5 bases at J, with 18 bases between. The CDR3 protein is CASSPEYQLEETQYF. CDR3 DNA sequence: TGTGCCAGCAGTCCCGAATATCAATTGGAGGAGACCCAGTACTTC.

This clone has just a few counts. This CDR3 is CASSPPRGQGEIGETQYF. The CDR3, as DNA: TGTGCCAGCTCACCACCGAGGGGACAGGGGGAAATCGGGGAGACCCAGTACTTC. The V gene is TRBV18, the J gene TRBJ2-5, with TRBD1 identical over 11 bases. Germline-derived CDR1 and CDR2 are KGHSH and LQKENI. V was clipped by 0 bases and J by 5 bases; unmatched bases: 11. The CDR3 extends over 18 amino acids.